The 7 T cell receptor beta chains below all came from one sample that was sequenced in a study of beta chain features in type 1 diabetes (dated by TCRdb to 2016 to 2018). Here is what the overall study found, with its caveats: A moderate but significant shortening of TCRB CDR3 length was observed in type 1 diabetes patients in all four CD4+ subsets.

These receptors' targets are unknown. Libraries came from the immunoSEQ multiplex PCR assay. The High Capacity cDNA Reverse Transcription Kit was used to reverse transcribe all of the isolated RNA, meaning that expressed TCRB transcripts were what got sequenced. TCRdb retrieved this table from immuneACCESS and kept in-frame rearrangements only. Not all clones are present; in checked studies, unresolved V genes account for under half, and no reason is known for the remainder. The sample table lists about 700,000 clones, under 15% of them with a count of one. The top ten hold 0.02% to 0.025% of the sample. Input material: naive CD4+ T cells from blood. Reading the label with the study, this specimen's cell subset or site is: true naive CD4+ T cells. Source of these receptors: a man between 18 and 29 years old with type 1 diabetes.

This clone was picked up a small number of times. This chain uses TRBV7-8 with TRBJ2-1; 11 positions match TRBD2. The CDR3 is made up of 16 amino acids. The V and J ends lost 4 bases and 1 base, in that order; junction bases with no gene match: 3. Germline lookup yields CDR1 SGHVS and CDR2 FQNEAQ. The CDR3 spells CASSSASGGSYNEQFF. The CDR3 bases are TGTGCCAGCAGCTCCGCTAGCGGGGGGTCCTACAATGAGCAGTTCTTC. The full variable domain, rest sourced from reference TRBV7-8 and TRBJ2-1, is GAGVSQSPRYKVAKRGQDVALRCDPISGHVSLFWYQQALGQGPEFLTYFQNEAQLDKSGLPSDRFFAERPEGSVSTLKIQRTQQEDSAVYLCASSSASGGSYNEQFFGPGTRLTVL.

V is TRBV30 and J is TRBJ1-2; perhaps TRBD1 as D (5 bases). From germline, CDR1 is GTSNPN and CDR2 SVGIG (reference sequence). V lost 4 bases to trimming and J lost 5 bases, with 14 bases between them. This CDR3 contains 13 residues. The CDR3 DNA is TGTGCCTGGATTGGGACCTCCCAGTATGGCTACACCTTC. Translated: CAWIGTSQYGYTF.

The chain recombines TRBV7-2 with TRBJ1-2; D uncertain. This CDR3 spans 13 amino acids. Trimming left V 4 bases short and J 8 bases short, with 14 bases between. CDR1 is SGHTA, CDR2 FQGNSA, per germline. The CDR3 DNA is TGTGCCAGCAGCTCCGGGCCCCAAGGGGGCTACACCTTC. The encoded protein is CASSSGPQGGYTF.

The V gene is TRBV28, the J gene TRBJ2-3; D remains unclear. This CDR3 comprises 14 residues. Trimming took 2 bases from V and 2 from J, leaving 8 bases between them. Germline V gene sequence: CDR1 MDHEN, CDR2 SYDVKM. CDR3 in amino acids: CASSLGQFTDTQYF. The CDR3 nucleotides read TGTGCCAGCAGTTTAGGTCAATTCACAGATACGCAGTATTTT.

A few counts support this clone. The chain uses TRBV19 and TRBJ2-1; the D gene is possibly TRBD2 (5 bases). Germline CDR1 is LNHDA and CDR2 is SQIVND (reference sequence). The CDR3 is made up of 12 amino acids. The V end was cut by 5 bases, the J end by 8 bases, with 10 bases between. The CDR3 here is CASSRRGYEQFF. DNA for the CDR3: TGTGCCAGTAGTCGCCGGGGTTATGAGCAGTTCTTC.

This clone was counted a few times. The chain recombines TRBV11-2 with TRBJ2-5; 7 positions match TRBD1. Germline-derived CDR1 and CDR2 are SGHAT and FQNNGV. This CDR3 is built from 14 residues. V trimming: 2 bases; J trimming: 3 bases; junction bases outside the gene matches: 3. In DNA form, the CDR3 reads TGTGCCAGCAGCTTAATGACAGGGAAAGAGACCCAGTACTTC. Amino acids: CASSLMTGKETQYF.

The chain joins TRBV6-1 to TRBJ2-7, with 9 positions matching TRBD1. There are 15 residues in the CDR3. V lost 4 bases and J lost 4; bases outside the gene matches: 8. Germline V gene lookup returns CDR1 MNHNS and CDR2 SASEGT. CDR3 sequence reads: CASSGTGTGIYEQYF. DNA for the CDR3: TGTGCCAGCAGTGGGACCGGGACAGGGATTTACGAGCAGTACTTC.